This T cell receptor beta chain came from a study of blood T cells in healthy people across ages. The study's findings and limits: Observed TCR beta diversity showed a strong correlation with the percentage of naive T cells as measured by flow cytometry. With donor CMV status unknown, expanded clonotype changes were possibly confounded.

Germline trimming cut 1 base from V and 13 bases from J; bases unmatched to any gene: 18. Per germline, CDR1 DFQATT and CDR2 SNEGSKA (reference sequence). CDR3 length equals 16 residues. With a J-beta primer mix and a sample-barcoded 5' primer, a second PCR ran roughly 6 to 12 cycles. TCRdb ran MiXCR on the 5' RACE reads and lists one entry per CDR3 protein. This sample has about 1 million distinct CDR3 sequences; more than 35% occur once, and the top ten carry over 15%. Comment on this clonotype: Antigen unknown.

What was sequenced was blood. This chain uses TRBV20-1 with TRBJ2-1; TRBD2 matches at 8 bases. The receptor's source is a woman aged 55-69 years in good health. The CDR3 sequence is CSARGTSGSPRETQFF. The CDR3 DNA follows: TGCAGTGCTAGAGGAACTAGCGGCAGCCCTCGAGAGACCCAGTTCTTC.